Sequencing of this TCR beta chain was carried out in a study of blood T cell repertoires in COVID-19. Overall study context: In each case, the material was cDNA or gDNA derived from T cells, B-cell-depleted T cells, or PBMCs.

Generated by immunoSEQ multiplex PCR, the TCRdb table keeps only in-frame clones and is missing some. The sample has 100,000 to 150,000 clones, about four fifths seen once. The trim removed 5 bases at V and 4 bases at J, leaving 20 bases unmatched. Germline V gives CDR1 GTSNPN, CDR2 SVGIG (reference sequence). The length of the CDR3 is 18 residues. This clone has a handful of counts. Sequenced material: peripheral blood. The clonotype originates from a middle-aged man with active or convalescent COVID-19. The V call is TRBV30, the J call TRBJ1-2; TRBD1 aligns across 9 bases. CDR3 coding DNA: TGTGCCTGGTCCCGATCCGGGACAGGGAGGTTATTACCCTATGGCTACACCTTC. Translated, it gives CAWSRSGTGRLLPYGYTF.